These T cell receptor beta chains were read from a single sample in a study of monozygotic twins with inflammatory bowel disease. TCRdb reprocessed the 5' RACE reads and reports one entry per CDR3 protein, with no DNA. The listing contains some 440,000 distinct CDR3 sequences. Sequencing used blood. These receptors all come from a human donor with ulcerative colitis or Crohn's disease, or a healthy co-twin of an affected twin (not recorded which). The CDR3 runs from the conserved cysteine through the conserved F or W.

v_call: TRBV2; j_call: TRBJ2-2; cdr3_aa: CASRVDRGANTGELFF
v_call: TRBV5-5; j_call: TRBJ1-5; cdr3_aa: CASTTTGVSNQPQHF
v_call: TRBV12-3/TRBV12-4; j_call: TRBJ1-6; cdr3_aa: CANSLRQGGSPLHF
v_call: TRBV7-9; j_call: TRBJ2-1; cdr3_aa: CASSLRTGGYNEQFF
v_call: TRBV7-9; j_call: TRBJ1-1; cdr3_aa: CASSPHDTEAFF
v_call: TRBV7-9; j_call: TRBJ1-4; cdr3_aa: CASSPGDSDNEKLFF
v_call: TRBV4-2; j_call: TRBJ1-1; cdr3_aa: CASSQDRGVNTEAFF
v_call: TRBV9; j_call: TRBJ2-7; cdr3_aa: CASSPLPDYHEQYF
v_call: TRBV29-1; j_call: TRBJ1-1; cdr3_aa: CSVERRQADAEAFF
v_call: TRBV5-1; j_call: TRBJ2-7; cdr3_aa: CASSPRTSGGLREQYF
v_call: TRBV20-1; j_call: TRBJ2-3; cdr3_aa: CSARPEISTDTQYF
v_call: TRBV24-1; j_call: TRBJ2-2; cdr3_aa: CATSDSGGTNTGELFF
v_call: TRBV5-1; j_call: TRBJ2-5; cdr3_aa: CASSLDLYQETQYF
v_call: TRBV18; j_call: TRBJ2-5; cdr3_aa: CASSPGGGLNSFNQETQYF
v_call: TRBV5-6; j_call: TRBJ2-7; cdr3_aa: CASSPWVGGTYEQYF
v_call: TRBV5-1; j_call: TRBJ1-1; cdr3_aa: CASSLSGVSNTEAFF
v_call: TRBV12-3/TRBV12-4; j_call: TRBJ2-3; cdr3_aa: CASSLTTSGGPDTQYF
v_call: TRBV28; j_call: TRBJ2-1; cdr3_aa: CASSFGWRENVEQFF